The sequence of this T cell receptor beta chain was determined in a study of breast tumors, draining lymph nodes, adjacent tissues (dated by TCRdb to 2016 to 2017). With regard to the full study: TCR beta repertoires were compared across tumor, adjacent nontumor tissue and axillary lymph nodes obtained from breast cancer patients. In human breast cancer, the study set out to assess how tumor, surrounding tissue and draining lymph node repertoires relate to one another and whether T cells might be exchanged between them. What the research found in general, with its limitations: Tumor and nontumor tissue repertoires were found to be significantly more similar in luminal-like than in basal-like breast cancer. Tumors showed preferential V and J gene usage, and their T-cell repertoire diversity fell below that of lymph nodes yet above that of nontumor tissue. The data were judged consistent with most tumor T cells deriving from the lymph node and then expanding within tumor tissue. The study presented the conclusion that tumor T cells originate in lymph nodes as consistent with a hypothesis, not as something directly demonstrated.

With regard to this clonotype: The clone's antigen remains unknown. Base quality data are lacking; no much larger clone is found one base away.

The CDR1 and CDR2 encoded by the germline V gene are LGHNT and FRNRAP. V lost 7 bases and J lost 3 bases; the stretch between them is 18 bases long. From its cysteine to its phenylalanine, the CDR3 spans 15 amino acids. Only CDR3 DNA remains: 45 bases, in frame from the first base. TCRdb lists the instrument as Illumina HiSeq 2000. TCR beta chain libraries were generated through multiplex PCR amplification. The amplified TCR beta chain products were analyzed by high-throughput sequencing. In TCRdb, the public reads were trimmed at Q25 with fastp and aligned with MiXCR, with productive beta chains retained. Each CDR3 protein appears once, grouped with its most common genes and DNA. In this sample the table shows 70,000 or so distinct CDR3 sequences, about 40% of which occur a single time. Together, the top ten hold roughly 9% of the sample.

The receptor chain draws on TRBV12-5 and TRBJ1-1; no D gene call is confident. This clonotype was sampled from a female donor with breast cancer. Some clones in this sample may be carry-over from other donors' samples. Sequences were obtained from breast tumor tissue. The nucleotide sequence reads TGTGCTAGTGCCCTAGGGATGGGAAGCTACACTGAAGCTTTCTTT. Its coded protein is CASALGMGSYTEAFF.